This passage covers 10 T cell receptor beta chains from one sample sequenced in a study of cytomegalovirus exposure and HLA in healthy donors. The PCR was carried out with 60 Vbeta primers and 13 Jbeta primers. Here immunoSEQ multiplex PCR was the method, and the copy in TCRdb shows in-frame clones only, minus some. This sample has under 200,000 clones, with around 85% found just once. The sequenced sample was PBMCs. All receptors come from a human donor in good health.

This chain links TRBV14 with TRBJ2-7, with 7 bases matching TRBD2. With 4 bases clipped from V and 4 bases from J, the junction kept 4 bases outside the gene matches. There are 13 residues in the CDR3. The V gene's germline CDR1 is SGHDN and CDR2 FVKESK. CDR3 in amino acids: CASSLLGGYEQYF. CDR3 sequence (DNA): TGTGCCAGCAGCCTGTTGGGGGGGTACGAGCAGTACTTC.

V is TRBV11-2 and J is TRBJ2-3, with 13 nucleotides matching TRBD2. The junction had 6 bases not matched to a gene; V was cut back by 4 bases and J by 2 bases. The CDR3 has 17 residues. Germline CDR1 reads SGHAT; CDR2 reads FQNNGV. The CDR3 here is CASSSQLAGGVTDTQYF. The CDR3 DNA reads TGTGCCAGCAGCTCACAACTAGCGGGGGGGGTCACAGATACGCAGTATTTT.

The gene calls are TRBV29-1 and TRBJ1-1; 11 nucleotides line up with TRBD1. CDR3 size: 14 residues. Trimming took 4 bases from V and 5 from J; bases not matched to a gene: 6. CDR1 and CDR2 from the germline V gene are SQVTM and ANQGSEA. The CDR3 sequence is CSVVGTGGVTEAFF. CDR3 bases: TGCAGCGTTGTGGGGACAGGGGGGGTTACTGAAGCTTTCTTT.

The rearrangement links TRBV2 to TRBJ1-6; TRBD1 matches at 9 bases. The CDR3 has 15 amino acids. Germline values: CDR1 SNHLY, CDR2 FYNNEI. J was trimmed by 9 bases and V by 5 bases; bases with no gene match: 8. DNA of the CDR3: TGTGCCAGCAGTCAAGGACAGGGGATTTTTTCACCCCTCCACTTT. Translating it yields CASSQGQGIFSPLHF.

This rearrangement joins TRBV4-1 to TRBJ1-2; D possibly corresponds to TRBD1 (6 bases). Trimming took off 10 bases at V and 0 bases at J, with 12 bases between the two ends. The length of the CDR3 is 13 residues. Germline CDR1 and CDR2: MGHRA and YSYEKL. CDR3 loop: CATSTGANYGYTF. The CDR3 DNA reads TGCGCCACCTCGACAGGTGCTAACTATGGCTACACCTTC.

The V call is TRBV6-5, the J call TRBJ2-7, with D possibly TRBD2 on 6 matching bases. CDR3 length: 14 residues. V was clipped by 9 bases and J by 1 base, with 16 bases between them. Germline V gives CDR1 MNHEY, CDR2 SVGAGI. CDR3 residues: CASKGLLGSYEQYF. The CDR3 coding sequence is TGTGCCAGTAAGGGACTCTTAGGATCCTACGAGCAGTACTTC.

V gene TRBV10-1 combines with J gene TRBJ2-1, with 9 bases matching TRBD1. Germline values: CDR1 WNHNN, CDR2 SYGVQD (reference sequence). CDR3 length: 16 amino acids. The junction had 11 bases not matched to a gene; V was cut back by 6 bases and J by 5 bases. The CDR3 nucleotides read TGCGCCAGCAGCGAGGACATCGGGACAGGGAACAATGAGCAGTTCTTC. It specifies CASSEDIGTGNNEQFF.

There are a few counts of this clone. The chain couples TRBV14 to TRBJ2-7; maybe TRBD1 (6 bases). From germline, CDR1 is SGHDN and CDR2 FVKESK. The length of the CDR3 is 14 residues. V lost 4 bases and J 3 bases, leaving 13 bases between the germline ends. CDR3 loop: CASSRGGRYYEQYF. The CDR3 bases are TGTGCCAGCAGCCGAGGGGGACGGTACTACGAGCAGTACTTC.

The chain uses TRBV7-2 and TRBJ2-2, with TRBD2 identical over 8 bases. Germline lookup yields CDR1 SGHTA and CDR2 FQGNSA. Unmatched junction bases numbered 1, after V lost 3 bases and J lost 1 base. The CDR3 loop spans 15 amino acids. CDR3 amino acids: CASSFSGGNTGELFF. CDR3 DNA sequence: TGTGCCAGCAGCTTCAGCGGGGGGAACACCGGGGAGCTGTTTTTT.

This sequence joins TRBV15 and TRBJ2-5, with D maybe TRBD2 (6 bases). Between the trimmed V and J ends, which lost 0 bases and 5 bases, there was a span of 10 bases. Germline loops: CDR1 LNHNV, CDR2 YYDKDF (reference sequence). The CDR3 is 14 amino acids. The CDR3 region has the DNA TGTGCCACCAGCAGAGAGACTAGTGGTGAGACCCAGTACTTC. Its protein product is CATSRETSGETQYF.